The 2 T cell receptor beta chains below come from one sample, sequenced in a study of cytomegalovirus exposure and HLA in healthy donors. This PCR relied on a set of 60 Vbeta primers and 13 Jbeta primers. Profiled with immunoSEQ multiplex PCR; TCRdb holds only in-frame clones, not every one. This table holds approximately 160,000 clones, about three quarters found once. Sequenced: PBMCs. The receptors come from a woman younger than 45 in good health and CMV-seropositive.

The chain uses TRBV28 and TRBJ2-5, with unresolved D. Germline V gene sequence: CDR1 MDHEN, CDR2 SYDVKM. This CDR3 spans 12 amino acids. Trimming removed 6 bases from V and 5 bases from J, with 10 bases in between. CDR3 amino acids: CASSSPRETQYF. The CDR3 nucleotides are TGTGCCAGCAGCTCCCCCCGGGAGACCCAGTACTTC.

The V gene is TRBV28, the J gene TRBJ1-2; 8 bases align to TRBD1. The CDR3 runs 18 residues. The J segment lost 0 bases and the V segment lost 3 bases, leaving 12 bases of the junction unmatched. CDR1 is MDHEN and CDR2 is SYDVKM in the germline V gene. The CDR3 region is CASSLAQGAPLANYGYTF. The CDR3 region has the DNA TGTGCCAGCAGTTTGGCGCAGGGGGCGCCTTTAGCTAACTATGGCTACACCTTC.